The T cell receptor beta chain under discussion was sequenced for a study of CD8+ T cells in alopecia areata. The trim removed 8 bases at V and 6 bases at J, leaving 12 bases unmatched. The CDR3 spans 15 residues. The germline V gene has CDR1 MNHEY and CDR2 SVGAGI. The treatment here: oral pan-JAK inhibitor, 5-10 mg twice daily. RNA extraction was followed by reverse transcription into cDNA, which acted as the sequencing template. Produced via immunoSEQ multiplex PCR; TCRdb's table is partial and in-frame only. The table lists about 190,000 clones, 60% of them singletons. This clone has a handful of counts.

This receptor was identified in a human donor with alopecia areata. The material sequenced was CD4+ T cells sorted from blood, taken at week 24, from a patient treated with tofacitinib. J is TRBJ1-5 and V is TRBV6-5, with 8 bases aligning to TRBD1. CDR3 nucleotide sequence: TGTGCCAGCTCAGCCTCAGGGGGCTCGGGTCAGCCCCAGCATTTT. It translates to CASSASGGSGQPQHF.